The rows below give T cell receptor beta chains drawn from one sample of a study of blood T cell repertoires in COVID-19. The protocol was immunoSEQ multiplex PCR, while the TCRdb copy is restricted to in-frame clones and leaves out a portion. The sample has about 73,000 clones, under 95% seen once; the top ten hold approximately 15%. Sequencing was performed on peripheral blood. These receptors were taken from a woman of 80 years or more with active or convalescent COVID-19. The CDR3 runs from the conserved cysteine through the conserved F or W. The D gene is left open where the match is weak. Clone size, where shown, is once, few, many, or a class for clones that have expanded.

CASSQDPPGSANSPLHF	TGTGCCAGCAGCCAAGATCCCCCTGGCAGCGCCAATTCACCCCTCCACTTT	NA	NA	TRBV4-2	TRBJ1-6
CASSLISSYEQYF	TGTGCCAGCAGCTTGATATCCTCTTACGAGCAGTACTTC	NA	NA	TRBV5-6	TRBJ2-7
CAWSVPGINYGYTF	TGTGCCTGGAGTGTACCCGGGATTAACTATGGCTACACCTTC	NA	NA	TRBV30	TRBJ1-2
CAWGLGNTIYF	TGTGCCTGGGGCCTCGGAAACACCATATATTTT	NA	NA	TRBV30	TRBJ1-3
CASSFGTGLDTQYF	TGTGCCAGCAGCTTCGGGACAGGGTTAGATACGCAGTATTTT	NA	TRBD1	TRBV9	TRBJ2-3
CASSYATDRAGQPQHF	TGTGCCAGCAGTTACGCCACGGACAGGGCGGGCCAGCCCCAGCATTTT	NA	TRBD1	TRBV6-2/TRBV6-3	TRBJ1-5
CASRVSTGGRKLFF	TGTGCCAGCAGGGTCTCGACAGGGGGCCGAAAACTGTTTTTT	NA	TRBD1	TRBV28	TRBJ1-4
CATNRQVGIREQYF	TGTGCCACCAACCGACAGGTCGGTATACGCGAGCAGTACTTC	NA	NA	TRBV15	TRBJ2-7
CATPGERGRMQEAFF	TGCGCCACCCCCGGGGAGAGGGGGCGAATGCAGGAAGCTTTCTTT	once	TRBD1	TRBV23-1	TRBJ1-1
CASSLAPGANNQPQHF	TGTGCCAGCAGCTTGGCACCAGGGGCGAACAATCAGCCCCAGCATTTT	once	NA	TRBV5-5	TRBJ1-5
CASSRGSLDPGSPLHF	TGTGCCAGCAGCCGGGGGAGTTTAGACCCTGGGTCACCCCTCCACTTT	NA	NA	TRBV5-5	TRBJ1-6
CASSNGVYYGYTF	TGTGCCAGCAGCAACGGAGTTTACTATGGCTACACCTTC	once	NA	TRBV6-5	TRBJ1-2
CASSQGGGTGGYEQYF	TGTGCCAGCAGCCAAGGGGGCGGGACAGGGGGGTACGAGCAGTACTTC	NA	TRBD1	TRBV3-1/TRBV3-2	TRBJ2-7
CASSWSGSRETQYF	TGTGCCAGCAGCTGGAGCGGGAGCCGGGAGACCCAGTACTTC	NA	TRBD2	TRBV7-2	TRBJ2-5
CASNGRMNTEAFF	TGTGCCAGCAATGGCAGGATGAACACTGAAGCTTTCTTT	NA	NA	TRBV2	TRBJ1-1
CASSYRAGLHNEQFF	TGTGCCAGCAGTTATAGGGCAGGGCTCCACAATGAGCAGTTCTTC	few	NA	TRBV6-7	TRBJ2-1
CASHSRETGGTGELFF	TGTGCCAGCCACTCCCGGGAGACAGGGGGCACCGGGGAGCTGTTTTTT	NA	TRBD1	TRBV7-8	TRBJ2-2
CAWTRGGTGELFF	TGTGCCTGGACCAGAGGGGGTACCGGGGAGCTGTTTTTT	once	NA	TRBV30	TRBJ2-2
CASSLGGSNEQFF	TGTGCCAGCAGTTTAGGGGGGAGCAATGAGCAGTTCTTC	NA	NA	TRBV28	TRBJ2-1
CASSKTGLGEKLFF	TGTGCCAGCAGCAAGACAGGTTTAGGAGAAAAACTGTTTTTT	NA	NA	TRBV14	TRBJ1-4
CASSPDRIYGYTF	TGTGCCAGCAGTCCAGACAGGATCTATGGCTACACCTTC	NA	NA	TRBV6-5	TRBJ1-2
CASSQDSQGSSYEQYF	TGTGCCAGCAGCCAAGATTCCCAGGGAAGCTCCTACGAGCAGTACTTC	NA	NA	TRBV4-2	TRBJ2-7
CAISSPGQGAAEQYF	TGTGCCATCAGTTCACCGGGACAGGGGGCAGCCGAGCAGTACTTC	NA	TRBD1	TRBV10-3	TRBJ2-7
CASSPPRDNTEAFF	TGTGCCAGCAGCCCCCCGAGGGATAACACTGAAGCTTTCTTT	NA	NA	TRBV3-1/TRBV3-2	TRBJ1-1